Sequencing of this T cell receptor (beta chain) was carried out in a study of T cells after yellow fever vaccination. Study-level findings and limits: The appearance of a small share of clonotypes in both CD4 and CD8 compartments was observed. The booster response re-showed most primary clones: approximately 95% CD4, approximately 86% CD8.

TCR cDNA, made by 5'RACE template switching, carried an added universal primer site and UMIs. Using its own MiXCR run on the 5' RACE reads, TCRdb lists one record per CDR3 protein. The repertoire includes some 400,000 distinct CDR3 sequences, 15% to 20% of them detected once, and about 18% sits in the top ten. This clonotype was found a few times. Its antigen is unidentified. The V end lost 0 bases, the J end lost 11 bases, and 11 bases lay between the germline ends. The CDR3 sequence is 14 residues long. In germline, CDR1 is ENHRY, CDR2 SYGVKD. The clonotype originates from a man in his late teens or twenties who received the YFV17D yellow fever vaccine. This specimen was PBMCs, taken before the yellow fever booster vaccination. The V gene is TRBV10-3, the J gene TRBJ1-6; D unclear. The CDR3 DNA follows: TGTGCCATCAGTGAGTCAGAGGGTTGGGCACCCCTCCACTTT. Translating it yields CAISESEGWAPLHF.